The clone carrying this TCR beta chain was counted ten times or more. This sample was included in a study of molecular identifiers for immune sequencing clone quantification. TCRdb redid the calling of the PCR reads with MiXCR, one entry per CDR3 protein. The sample holds about 510,000 distinct CDR3 sequences, around a fifth seen once. Sequenced sample: naive CD8+ T cells from blood, with Jurkat cell RNA spiked in. The subset here: FACS-sorted CD8+CD4-CCR7+CD45RA+ naive T cells. The receptor was derived from a human donor in good health. Some libraries in this study had Jurkat cell RNA spiked in.

The CDR3 DNA reads TGTGCCAGCAGCCAAGTGGGCTTGGGGAATGAGCAGTTCTTC. Translated, it gives CASSQVGLGNEQFF. The rearrangement uses TRBV3-1 and TRBJ2-1; no reliable D call. The CDR3 consists of 14 residues. Between the trimmed V and J ends, which lost 1 base and 7 bases, there was a span of 11 bases. CDR1 and CDR2 from the germline V gene are LGHDT and YNNKEL (reference sequence).